The 4 T cell receptor beta chains listed next were all sequenced from one sample in a study of shared clonotypes between healthy human individuals. Clones were read by immunoSEQ multiplex PCR, and TCRdb kept only the in-frame ones, dropping some. The table records some 2.4 million clones, over 85% of them present only once. Sequenced sample: naive CD4+ T cells from PBMCs. The subset denotes: CD45RA+ positively selected. The receptors were sampled from a man between 18 and 35 years old in good health. Some clones in this sample may be carry-over from other donors' samples.

The rearrangement joins TRBV30 to TRBJ2-7; D may match TRBD1 or TRBD2 (5 bases each). Germline V gene sequence: CDR1 GTSNPN, CDR2 SVGIG (reference sequence). There are 14 residues in the CDR3. V was pared by 2 bases and J by 7 bases, with 18 bases between. CDR3 sequence reads: CAWSKGTIPREQYF. The CDR3 region has the DNA TGTGCCTGGAGTAAGGGGACGATCCCGAGGGAGCAGTACTTC.

V and J are TRBV6-1 and TRBJ2-1, with 9 bases lining up with TRBD2. This CDR3 has 15 residues. Germline V gene lookup returns CDR1 MNHNS and CDR2 SASEGT. The chain's CDR3 is CASKGGGRAYNEQFF. The CDR3 DNA reads as TGTGCGTCGAAGGGGGGCGGGAGGGCCTACAATGAGCAGTTCTTC.

The J gene is TRBJ2-7, the V gene TRBV11-2; D gene uncertain. Germline assignment: CDR1 SGHAT and CDR2 FQNNGV. V was shortened by 0 bases and J by 2 bases, with 11 bases between the two germline ends. This CDR3 has 15 residues. The CDR3 bases are TGTGCCAGCAGCTTAGAAGCGTCCGCAACCTACGAGCAGTACTTC. Amino acids: CASSLEASATYEQYF.

The rearrangement links TRBV27 to TRBJ2-5; D gene uncertain. Per germline, CDR1 MNHEY and CDR2 SMNVEV (reference sequence). The CDR3 loop spans 15 amino acids. Trimming removed 2 bases at V and 3 bases at J, with 13 bases between. The CDR3 loop is CASSLSLRVEETQYF. The DNA of the CDR3 is TGTGCCAGCAGTTTAAGTCTGAGAGTTGAAGAGACCCAGTACTTC.